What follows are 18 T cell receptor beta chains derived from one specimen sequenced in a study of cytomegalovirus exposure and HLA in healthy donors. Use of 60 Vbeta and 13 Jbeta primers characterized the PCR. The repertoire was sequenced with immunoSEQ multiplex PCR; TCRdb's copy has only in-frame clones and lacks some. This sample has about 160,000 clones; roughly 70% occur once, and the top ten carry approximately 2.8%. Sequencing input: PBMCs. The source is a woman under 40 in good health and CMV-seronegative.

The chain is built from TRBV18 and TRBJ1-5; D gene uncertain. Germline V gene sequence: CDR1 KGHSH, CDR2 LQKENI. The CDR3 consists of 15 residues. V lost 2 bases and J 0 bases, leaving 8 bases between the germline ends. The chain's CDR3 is CASSPSYNSNQPQHF. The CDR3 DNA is TGTGCCAGCTCACCATCTTACAATAGCAATCAGCCCCAGCATTTT.

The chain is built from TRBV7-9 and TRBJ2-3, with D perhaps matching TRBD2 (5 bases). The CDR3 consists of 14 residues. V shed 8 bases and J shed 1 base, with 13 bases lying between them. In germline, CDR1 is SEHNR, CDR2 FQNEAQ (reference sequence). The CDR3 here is CASSPGRGTDTQYF. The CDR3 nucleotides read TGTGCCAGCTCCCCTGGGCGGGGCACAGATACGCAGTATTTT. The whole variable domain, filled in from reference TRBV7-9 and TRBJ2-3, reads DTGVSQNPRHKITKRGQNVTFRCDPISEHNRLYWYRQTLGQGPEFLTYFQNEAQLEKSRLLSDRFSAERPKGSFSTLEIQRTEQGDSAMYLCASSPGRGTDTQYFGPGTRLTVL.

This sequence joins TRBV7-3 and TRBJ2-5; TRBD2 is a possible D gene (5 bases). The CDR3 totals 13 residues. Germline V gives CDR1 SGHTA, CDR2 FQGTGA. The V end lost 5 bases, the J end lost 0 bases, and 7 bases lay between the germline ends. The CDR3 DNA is TGTGCCAGCAGCCCCGGGAACCAAGAGACCCAGTACTTC. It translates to CASSPGNQETQYF.

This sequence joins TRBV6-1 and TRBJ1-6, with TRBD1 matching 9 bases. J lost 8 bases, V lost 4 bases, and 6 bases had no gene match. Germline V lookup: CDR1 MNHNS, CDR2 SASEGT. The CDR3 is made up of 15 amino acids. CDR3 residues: CASSGGTGWDSPLHF. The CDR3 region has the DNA TGTGCCAGCAGTGGGGGGACAGGGTGGGATTCACCCCTCCACTTT.

The CDR3 spells CASSVGAGLSNQPQHF. The CDR3 nucleotides read TGTGCCAGCAGCGTCGGAGCAGGGCTAAGCAATCAGCCCCAGCATTTT. The chain employs TRBV5-6 and TRBJ1-5, with D possibly TRBD1 on 5 matching bases. Trimming took off 4 bases at V and 1 base at J, with 15 bases between the two ends. This CDR3 comprises 16 residues. Germline V CDR1 and CDR2: SGHDT, YYEEEE.

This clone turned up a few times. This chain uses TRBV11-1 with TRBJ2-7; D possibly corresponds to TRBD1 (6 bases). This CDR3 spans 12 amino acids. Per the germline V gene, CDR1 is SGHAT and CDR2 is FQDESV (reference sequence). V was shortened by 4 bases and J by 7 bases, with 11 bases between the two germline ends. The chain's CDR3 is CASSSRGGEQYF. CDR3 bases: TGTGCCAGCAGCTCCAGGGGCGGGGAGCAGTACTTC.

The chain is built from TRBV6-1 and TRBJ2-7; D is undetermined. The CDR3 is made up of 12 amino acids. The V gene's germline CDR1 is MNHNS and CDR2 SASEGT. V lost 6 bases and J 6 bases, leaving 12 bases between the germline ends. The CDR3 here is CASSPKESEQYF. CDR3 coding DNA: TGTGCCAGCAGCCCCAAGGAGTCCGAGCAGTACTTC.

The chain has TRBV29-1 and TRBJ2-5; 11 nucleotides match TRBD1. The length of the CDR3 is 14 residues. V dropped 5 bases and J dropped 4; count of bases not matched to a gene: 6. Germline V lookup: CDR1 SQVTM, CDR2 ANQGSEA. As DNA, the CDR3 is TGCAGCGTTCGGACAGGGGGCAGAGGAGAGACCCAGTACTTC. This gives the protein CSVRTGGRGETQYF.

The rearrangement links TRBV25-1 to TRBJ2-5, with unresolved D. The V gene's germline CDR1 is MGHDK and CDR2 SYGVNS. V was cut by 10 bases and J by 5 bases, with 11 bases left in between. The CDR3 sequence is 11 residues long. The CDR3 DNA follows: TGTGCCACCGCCCTAGTGGAGACCCAGTACTTC. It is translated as CATALVETQYF.

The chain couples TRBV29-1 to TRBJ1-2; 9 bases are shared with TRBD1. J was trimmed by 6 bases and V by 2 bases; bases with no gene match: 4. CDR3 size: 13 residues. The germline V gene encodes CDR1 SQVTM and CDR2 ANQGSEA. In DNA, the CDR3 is TGCAGCGTTGAACTACAGGGGGCTCATGGCTACACCTTC. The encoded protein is CSVELQGAHGYTF.

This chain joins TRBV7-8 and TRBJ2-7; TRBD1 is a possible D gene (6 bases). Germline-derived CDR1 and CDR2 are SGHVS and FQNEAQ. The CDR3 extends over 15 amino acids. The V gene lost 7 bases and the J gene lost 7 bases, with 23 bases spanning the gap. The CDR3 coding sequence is TGTGCCAGCACCCTAACCCGTTTGCCGAGGGGGGAGCAGTACTTC. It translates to CASTLTRLPRGEQYF.

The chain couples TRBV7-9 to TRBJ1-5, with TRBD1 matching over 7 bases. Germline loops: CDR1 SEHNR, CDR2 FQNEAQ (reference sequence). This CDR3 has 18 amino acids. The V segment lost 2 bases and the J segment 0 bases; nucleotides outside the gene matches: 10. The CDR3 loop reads CASSLYTGDFNSNQPQHF. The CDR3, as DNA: TGTGCCAGCAGCTTATACACAGGGGACTTTAATAGCAATCAGCCCCAGCATTTT.

CDR3 sequence (DNA): TGCGCCAGCAGAGGGGAGGGAGTTCGCCAAGAGACCCAGTACTTC. This sequence encodes CASRGEGVRQETQYF. The chain is built from TRBV5-1 and TRBJ2-5, with 7 bases fitting TRBD2. J lost 1 base, V lost 5 bases, and 8 bases had no gene match. This CDR3 is built from 15 residues. Germline V lookup: CDR1 SGHRS, CDR2 YFSETQ. The full variable domain, its missing parts supplied by reference TRBV5-1 and TRBJ2-5, is KAGVTQTPRYLIKTRGQQVTLSCSPISGHRSVSWYQQTPGQGLQFLFEYFSETQRNKGNFPGRFSGRQFSNSRSEMNVSTLELGDSALYLCASRGEGVRQETQYFGPGTRLLVL.

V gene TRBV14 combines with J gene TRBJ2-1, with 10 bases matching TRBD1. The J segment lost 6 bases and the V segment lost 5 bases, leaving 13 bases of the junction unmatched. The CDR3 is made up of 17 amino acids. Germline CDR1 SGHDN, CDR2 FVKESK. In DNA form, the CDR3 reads TGTGCCAGCAGCTACTTACCCGGGACAGGGGCCCGCAATGAGCAGTTCTTC. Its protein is CASSYLPGTGARNEQFF.

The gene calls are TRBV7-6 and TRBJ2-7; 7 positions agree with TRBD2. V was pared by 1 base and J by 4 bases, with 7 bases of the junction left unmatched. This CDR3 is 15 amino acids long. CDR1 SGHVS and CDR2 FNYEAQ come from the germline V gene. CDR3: CASSLVGGVRYEQYF. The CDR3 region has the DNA TGTGCCAGCAGCTTAGTGGGAGGGGTCAGGTACGAGCAGTACTTC.

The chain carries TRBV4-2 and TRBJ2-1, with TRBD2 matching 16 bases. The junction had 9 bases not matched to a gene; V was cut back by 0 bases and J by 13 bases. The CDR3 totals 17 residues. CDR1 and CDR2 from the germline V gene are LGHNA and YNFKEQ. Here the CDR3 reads CASSQDLGTSGRASQFF. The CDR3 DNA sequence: TGTGCCAGCAGCCAAGATCTTGGGACTAGCGGGAGGGCGAGTCAGTTCTTC.

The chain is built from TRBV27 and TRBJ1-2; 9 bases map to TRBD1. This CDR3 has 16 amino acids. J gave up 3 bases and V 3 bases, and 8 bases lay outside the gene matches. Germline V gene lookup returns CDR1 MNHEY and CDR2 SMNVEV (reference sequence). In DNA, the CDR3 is TGTGCCAGCAGTTTGACCCCACGACAGGGGGACTATGGCTACACCTTC. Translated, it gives CASSLTPRQGDYGYTF.

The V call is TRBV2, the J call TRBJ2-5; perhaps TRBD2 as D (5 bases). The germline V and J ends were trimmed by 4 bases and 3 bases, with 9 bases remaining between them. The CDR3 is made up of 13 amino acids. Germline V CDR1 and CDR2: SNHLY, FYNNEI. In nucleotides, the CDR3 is TGTGCCAGCAGTGTGGAAGCGGAAGAGACCCAGTACTTC. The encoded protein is CASSVEAEETQYF.